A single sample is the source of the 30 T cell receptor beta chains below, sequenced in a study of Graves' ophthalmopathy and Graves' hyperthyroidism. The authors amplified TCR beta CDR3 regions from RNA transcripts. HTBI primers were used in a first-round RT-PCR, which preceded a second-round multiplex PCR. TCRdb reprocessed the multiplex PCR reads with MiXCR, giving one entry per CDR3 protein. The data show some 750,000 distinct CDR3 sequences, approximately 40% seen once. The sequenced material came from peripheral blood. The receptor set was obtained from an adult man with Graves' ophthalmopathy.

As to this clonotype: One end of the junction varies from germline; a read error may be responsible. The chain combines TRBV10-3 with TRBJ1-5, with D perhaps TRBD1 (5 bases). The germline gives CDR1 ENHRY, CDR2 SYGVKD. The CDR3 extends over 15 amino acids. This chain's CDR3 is CASSTRRGNDQPQHF. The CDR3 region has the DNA TGTGCCAGCAGTACCAGGCGGGGGAACGATCAGCCCCAGCATTTT.

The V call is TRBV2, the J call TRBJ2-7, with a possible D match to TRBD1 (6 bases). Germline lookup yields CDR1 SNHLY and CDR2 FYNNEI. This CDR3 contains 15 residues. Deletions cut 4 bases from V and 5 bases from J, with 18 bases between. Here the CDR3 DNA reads TGTGCCAGCAGTGCTGGGGGAAGACAGGCCCACGAGCAGTACTTC. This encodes CASSAGGRQAHEQYF.

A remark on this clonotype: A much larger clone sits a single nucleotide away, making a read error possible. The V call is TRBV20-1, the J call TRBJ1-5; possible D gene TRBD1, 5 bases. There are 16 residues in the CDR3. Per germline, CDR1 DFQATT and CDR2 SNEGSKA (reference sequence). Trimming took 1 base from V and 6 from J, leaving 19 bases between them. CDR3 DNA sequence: TGCAGTGCTAGAGGGGGAGGAGGGCAGGGCGGTCAGCCCCAGCATTTT. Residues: CSARGGGGQGGQPQHF.

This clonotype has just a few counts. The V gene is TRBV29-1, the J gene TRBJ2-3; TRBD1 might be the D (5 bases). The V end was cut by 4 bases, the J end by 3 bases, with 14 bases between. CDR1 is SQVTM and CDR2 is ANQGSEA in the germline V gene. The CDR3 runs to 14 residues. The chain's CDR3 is CSVGWSGITDTQYF. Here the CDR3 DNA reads TGCAGCGTTGGGTGGTCAGGGATTACAGATACGCAGTATTTT.

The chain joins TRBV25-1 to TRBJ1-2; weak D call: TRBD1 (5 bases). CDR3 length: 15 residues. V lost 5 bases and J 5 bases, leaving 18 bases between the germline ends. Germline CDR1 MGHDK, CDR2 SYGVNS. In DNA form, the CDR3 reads TGTGCCAGCAGTCTTAGGACGGCCGAGGGGTATGGCTACACCTTC. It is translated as CASSLRTAEGYGYTF.

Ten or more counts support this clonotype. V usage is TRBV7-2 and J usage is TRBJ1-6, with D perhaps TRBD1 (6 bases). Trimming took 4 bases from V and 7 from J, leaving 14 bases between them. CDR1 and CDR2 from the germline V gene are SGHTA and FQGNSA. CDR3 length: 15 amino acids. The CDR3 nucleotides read TGTGCCAGCAGCTATGGGTACAGGGTAAATTCACCCCTCCACTTT. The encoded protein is CASSYGYRVNSPLHF.

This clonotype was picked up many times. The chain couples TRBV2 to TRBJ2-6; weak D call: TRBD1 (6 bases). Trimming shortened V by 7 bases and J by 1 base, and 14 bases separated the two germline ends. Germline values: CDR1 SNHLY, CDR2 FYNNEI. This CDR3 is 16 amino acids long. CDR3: CASMEQGGSGANVLTF. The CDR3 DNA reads TGTGCCAGCATGGAACAGGGCGGGTCTGGGGCCAACGTCCTGACTTTC.

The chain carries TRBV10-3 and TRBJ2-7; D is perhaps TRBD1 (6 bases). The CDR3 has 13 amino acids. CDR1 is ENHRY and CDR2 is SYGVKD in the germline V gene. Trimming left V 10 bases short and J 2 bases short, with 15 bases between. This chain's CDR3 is CASRVQGTYEQYF. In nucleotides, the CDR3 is TGTGCCAGCAGGGTACAGGGCACCTACGAGCAGTACTTC.

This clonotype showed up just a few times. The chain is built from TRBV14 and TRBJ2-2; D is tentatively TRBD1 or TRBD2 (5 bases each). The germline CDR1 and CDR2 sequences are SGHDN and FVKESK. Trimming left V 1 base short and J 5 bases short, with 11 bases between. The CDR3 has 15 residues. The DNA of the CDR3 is TGTGCCAGCAGCCAAGTGAAGGGACCGACCGGGGAGCTGTTTTTT. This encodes CASSQVKGPTGELFF.

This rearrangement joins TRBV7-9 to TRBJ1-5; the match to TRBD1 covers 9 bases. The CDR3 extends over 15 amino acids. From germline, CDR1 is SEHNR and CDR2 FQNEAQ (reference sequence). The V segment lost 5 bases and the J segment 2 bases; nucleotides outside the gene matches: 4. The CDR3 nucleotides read TGTGCCAGCAGCGTAGACAGGGGGGGCAATCAGCCCCAGCATTTT. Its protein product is CASSVDRGGNQPQHF.

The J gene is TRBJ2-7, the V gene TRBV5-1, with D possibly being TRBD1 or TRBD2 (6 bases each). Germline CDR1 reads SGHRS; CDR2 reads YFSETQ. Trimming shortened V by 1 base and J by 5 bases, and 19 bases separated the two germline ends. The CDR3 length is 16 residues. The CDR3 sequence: CASSLSPTPGEDEQYF. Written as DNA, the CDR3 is TGCGCCAGCAGCTTGTCCCCAACTCCAGGGGAGGACGAGCAGTACTTC.

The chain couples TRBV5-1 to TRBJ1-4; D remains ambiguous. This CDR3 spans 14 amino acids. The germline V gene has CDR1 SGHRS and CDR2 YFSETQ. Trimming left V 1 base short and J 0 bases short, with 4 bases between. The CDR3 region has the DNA TGCGCCAGCAGCTTGTTGGCAACTAATGAAAAACTGTTTTTT. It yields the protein CASSLLATNEKLFF.

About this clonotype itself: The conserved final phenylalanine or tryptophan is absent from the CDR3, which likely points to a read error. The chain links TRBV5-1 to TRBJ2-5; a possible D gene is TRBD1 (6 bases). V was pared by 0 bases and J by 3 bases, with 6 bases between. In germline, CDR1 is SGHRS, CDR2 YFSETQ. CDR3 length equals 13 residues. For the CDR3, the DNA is TGCGCCAGCAGCTTGGGACAGGAAGAGACCCAGTACCTC. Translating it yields CASSLGQEETQYL.

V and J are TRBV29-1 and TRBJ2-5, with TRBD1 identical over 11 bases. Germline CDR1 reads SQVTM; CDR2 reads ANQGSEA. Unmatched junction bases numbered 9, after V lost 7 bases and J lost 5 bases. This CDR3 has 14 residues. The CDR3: CSARGQGGAETQYF. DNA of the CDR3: TGCAGCGCGAGGGGACAGGGGGGCGCGGAGACCCAGTACTTC.

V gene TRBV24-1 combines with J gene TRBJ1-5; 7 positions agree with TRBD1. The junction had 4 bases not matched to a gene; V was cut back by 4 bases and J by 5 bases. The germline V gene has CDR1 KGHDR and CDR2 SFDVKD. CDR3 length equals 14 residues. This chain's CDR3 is CATSDRGGDQPQHF. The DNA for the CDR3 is TGTGCCACCAGTGACAGGGGGGGGGATCAGCCCCAGCATTTT.

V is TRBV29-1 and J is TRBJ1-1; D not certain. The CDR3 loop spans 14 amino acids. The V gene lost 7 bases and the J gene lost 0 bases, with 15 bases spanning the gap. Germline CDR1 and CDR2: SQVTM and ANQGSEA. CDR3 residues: CSATNGGLNTEAFF. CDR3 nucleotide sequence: TGCAGCGCGACTAACGGAGGATTGAACACTGAAGCTTTCTTT. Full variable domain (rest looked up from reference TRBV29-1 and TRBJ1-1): SAVISQKPSRDICQRGTSLTIQCQVDSQVTMMFWYRQQPGQSLTLIATANQGSEATYESGFVIDKFPISRPNLTFSTLTVSNMSPEDSSIYLCSATNGGLNTEAFFGQGTRLTVV.

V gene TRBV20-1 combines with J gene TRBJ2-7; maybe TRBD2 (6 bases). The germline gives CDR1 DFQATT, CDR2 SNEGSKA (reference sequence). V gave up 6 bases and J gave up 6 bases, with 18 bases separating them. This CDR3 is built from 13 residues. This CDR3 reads CSANGGRTREQYF. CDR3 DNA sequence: TGCAGTGCCAACGGGGGTCGAACACGCGAGCAGTACTTC.

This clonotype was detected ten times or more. The CDR3 DNA is TGCAGTGCTAGAGTCGTCGAAAAACTGTTTTTT. Translating it yields CSARVVEKLFF. The chain uses TRBV20-1 and TRBJ1-4; D ambiguous. CDR1 and CDR2 (germline): DFQATT, SNEGSKA (reference sequence). Between the trimmed V and J ends, which lost 1 base and 8 bases, there was a span of 5 bases. CDR3 length equals 11 residues.

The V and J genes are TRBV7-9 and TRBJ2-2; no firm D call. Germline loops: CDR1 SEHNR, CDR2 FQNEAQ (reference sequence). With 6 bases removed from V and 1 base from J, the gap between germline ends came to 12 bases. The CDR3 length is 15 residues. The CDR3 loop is CASSYSIGNTGELFF. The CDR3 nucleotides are TGTGCCAGCAGTTACTCGATTGGGAACACCGGGGAGCTGTTTTTT.

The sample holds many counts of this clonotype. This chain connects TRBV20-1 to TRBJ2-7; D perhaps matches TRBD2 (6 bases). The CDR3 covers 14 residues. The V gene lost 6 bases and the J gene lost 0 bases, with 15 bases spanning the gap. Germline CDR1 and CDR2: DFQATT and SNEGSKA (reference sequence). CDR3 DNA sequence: TGCAGTGCGACGCGGGACGATAGCTCCTACGAGCAGTACTTC. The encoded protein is CSATRDDSSYEQYF.

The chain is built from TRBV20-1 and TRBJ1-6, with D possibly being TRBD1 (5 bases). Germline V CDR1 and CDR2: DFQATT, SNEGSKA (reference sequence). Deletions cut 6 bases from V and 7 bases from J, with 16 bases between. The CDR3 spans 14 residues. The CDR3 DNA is TGCAGTGCCCTCGGGGACTTGGCAAATTCACCCCTCCACTTT. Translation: CSALGDLANSPLHF.

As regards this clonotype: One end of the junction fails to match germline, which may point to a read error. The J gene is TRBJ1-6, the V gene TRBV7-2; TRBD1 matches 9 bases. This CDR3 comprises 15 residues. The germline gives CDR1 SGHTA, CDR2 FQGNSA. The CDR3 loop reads CASSLDRGGNPPLHF. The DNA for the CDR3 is TGTGCCAGCAGCCTGGACAGGGGCGGTAATCCACCCCTCCACTTT.

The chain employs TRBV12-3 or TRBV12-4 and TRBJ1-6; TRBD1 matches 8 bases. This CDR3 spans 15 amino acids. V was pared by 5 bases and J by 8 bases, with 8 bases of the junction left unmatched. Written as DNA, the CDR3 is TGTGCCAGCAGTGTAGAGACAGGGGAAGATTCACCCCTCCACTTT. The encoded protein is CASSVETGEDSPLHF.

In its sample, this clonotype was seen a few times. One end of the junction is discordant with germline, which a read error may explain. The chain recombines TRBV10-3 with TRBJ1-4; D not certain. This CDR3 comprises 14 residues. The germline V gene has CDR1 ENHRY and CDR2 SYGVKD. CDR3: CASSEFGREEKLFF. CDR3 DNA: TGTGCCAGCAGTGAATTTGGGCGAGAAGAAAAACTGTTTTTT.

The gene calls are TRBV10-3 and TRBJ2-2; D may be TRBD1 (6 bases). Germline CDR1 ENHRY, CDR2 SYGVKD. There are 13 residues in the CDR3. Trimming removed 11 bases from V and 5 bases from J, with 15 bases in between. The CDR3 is CASTGIGTGELFF. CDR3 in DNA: TGTGCCTCTACAGGGATAGGAACCGGGGAGCTGTTTTTT.

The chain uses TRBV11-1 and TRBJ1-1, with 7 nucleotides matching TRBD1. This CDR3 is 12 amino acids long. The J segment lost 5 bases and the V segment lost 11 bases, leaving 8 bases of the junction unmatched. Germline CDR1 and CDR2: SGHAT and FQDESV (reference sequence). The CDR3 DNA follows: TGTGCCTGGAATCGGGACAGTACTGAAGCTTTCTTT. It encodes CAWNRDSTEAFF.

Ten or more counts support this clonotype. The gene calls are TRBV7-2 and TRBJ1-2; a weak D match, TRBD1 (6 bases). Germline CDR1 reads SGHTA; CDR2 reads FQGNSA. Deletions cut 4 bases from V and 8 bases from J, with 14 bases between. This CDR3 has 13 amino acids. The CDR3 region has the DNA TGTGCCAGCAGCTATATTGGACAGTTGGGCTACACCTTC. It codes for CASSYIGQLGYTF.

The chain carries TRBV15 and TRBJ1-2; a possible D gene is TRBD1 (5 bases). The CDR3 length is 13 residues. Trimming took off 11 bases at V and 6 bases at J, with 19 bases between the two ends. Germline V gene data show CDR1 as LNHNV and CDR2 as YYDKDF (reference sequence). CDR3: CAYEGLADNGYTF. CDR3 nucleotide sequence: TGTGCCTACGAGGGACTCGCAGACAATGGCTACACCTTC.

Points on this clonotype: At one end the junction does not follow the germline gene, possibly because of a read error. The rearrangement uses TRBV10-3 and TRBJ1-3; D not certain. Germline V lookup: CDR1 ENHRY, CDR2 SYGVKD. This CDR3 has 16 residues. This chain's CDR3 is CASSEIGRYSGNTIYF. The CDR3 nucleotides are TGTGCCAGCAGTGAAATCGGCCGTTACTCTGGAAACACCATATATTTT.

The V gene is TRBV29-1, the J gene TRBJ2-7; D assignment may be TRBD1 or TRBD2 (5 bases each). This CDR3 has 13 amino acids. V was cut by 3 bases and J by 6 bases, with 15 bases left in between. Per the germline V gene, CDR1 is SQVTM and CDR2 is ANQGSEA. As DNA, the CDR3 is TGCAGCGTTGAGGTGGGGGAGAGCGGCGAGCAGTACTTC. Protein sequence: CSVEVGESGEQYF.